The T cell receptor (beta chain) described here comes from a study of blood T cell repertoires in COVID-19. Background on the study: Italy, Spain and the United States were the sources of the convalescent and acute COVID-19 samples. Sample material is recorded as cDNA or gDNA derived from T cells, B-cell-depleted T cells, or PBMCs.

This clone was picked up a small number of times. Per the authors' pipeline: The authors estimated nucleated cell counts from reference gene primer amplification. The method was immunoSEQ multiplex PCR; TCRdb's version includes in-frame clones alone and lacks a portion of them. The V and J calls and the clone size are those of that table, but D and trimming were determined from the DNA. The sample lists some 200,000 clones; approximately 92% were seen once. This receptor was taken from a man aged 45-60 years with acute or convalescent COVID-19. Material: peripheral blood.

The CDR3, as DNA: TGTGCCAGTAGTAGTCAAACTAGCGGGAACTACGAGCAGTACTTC. It translates to CASSSQTSGNYEQYF. The chain carries TRBV19 and TRBJ2-7; TRBD2 matches 10 bases. Trimming took 4 bases from V and 3 from J; bases not matched to a gene: 6. The germline V gene has CDR1 LNHDA and CDR2 SQIVND (reference sequence). The length of the CDR3 is 15 residues.